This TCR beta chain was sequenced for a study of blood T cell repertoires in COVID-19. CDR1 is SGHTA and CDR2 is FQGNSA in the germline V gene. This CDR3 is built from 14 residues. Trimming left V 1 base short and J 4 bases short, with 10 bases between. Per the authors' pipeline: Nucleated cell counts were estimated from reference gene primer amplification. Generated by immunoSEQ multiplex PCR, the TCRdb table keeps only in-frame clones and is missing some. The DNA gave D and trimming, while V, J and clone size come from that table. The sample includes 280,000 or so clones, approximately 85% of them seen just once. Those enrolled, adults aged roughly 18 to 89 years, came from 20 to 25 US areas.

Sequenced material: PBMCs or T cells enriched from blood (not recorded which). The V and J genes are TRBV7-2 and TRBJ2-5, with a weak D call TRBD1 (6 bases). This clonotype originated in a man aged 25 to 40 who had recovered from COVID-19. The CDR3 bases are TGTGCCAGCAGCTTAGGCGGCAGGGGAGAGACCCAGTACTTC. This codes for CASSLGGRGETQYF.